The rows below give T cell receptor beta chains drawn from one sample of a study of blood T cell repertoires in COVID-19. Sequencing was performed with immunoSEQ multiplex PCR; in TCRdb, only in-frame clones are kept and a portion is missing. Here the sample spans hundreds of thousands of clones, 70% to 90% being singletons. Sequenced sample: PBMCs or T cells enriched from blood (not recorded which). These receptor sequences come from a woman in her thirties or forties with acute COVID-19. Each CDR3 is given with its conserved first and last residue. Fields, in order: J gene, clone size, D gene, V gene, CDR3 DNA, CDR3 protein. The D gene is left open where the match is weak. Expanded clones get a size class; other rows say once, few or many, or leave the size out.

j_call: TRBJ2-1; clone_size: NA; d_call: TRBD1; v_call: TRBV5-1; cdr3_nt: TGCGCCACCATGGAGGGGACAGGCAATGAGCAGTTCTTC; cdr3_aa: CATMEGTGNEQFF
j_call: TRBJ1-2; clone_size: NA; d_call: NA; v_call: TRBV25-1; cdr3_nt: TGTGCCAGCAGTGTAGGTGGTGACAGTTGGAGAGGCTACACCTTC; cdr3_aa: CASSVGGDSWRGYTF
j_call: TRBJ2-1; clone_size: NA; d_call: NA; v_call: TRBV4-1; cdr3_nt: TGCGCCAGCAGCGCACCGGGAGCAGGGCGGAGTGAGCAGTTCTTC; cdr3_aa: CASSAPGAGRSEQFF
j_call: TRBJ2-1; clone_size: few; d_call: TRBD1; v_call: TRBV11-2; cdr3_nt: TGTGCCAGCAGCTTAGGGTCGGGACAGGGATACAATGAGCAGTTCTTC; cdr3_aa: CASSLGSGQGYNEQFF
j_call: TRBJ1-2; clone_size: NA; d_call: NA; v_call: TRBV19; cdr3_nt: TGTGCCAGTAGTATAGATCCCGGTGGAGGGCATACGAATGGCTACACCTTC; cdr3_aa: CASSIDPGGGHTNGYTF
j_call: TRBJ2-7; clone_size: NA; d_call: TRBD1; v_call: TRBV6-5; cdr3_nt: TGTGCCAGCATAGGGGACAGGCCATACGAGCAGTACTTC; cdr3_aa: CASIGDRPYEQYF
j_call: TRBJ2-5; clone_size: NA; d_call: NA; v_call: TRBV3-1/TRBV3-2; cdr3_nt: TGTGCCAGCAGCCAAGTAACAGGGCCACAAGAGACCCAGTACTTC; cdr3_aa: CASSQVTGPQETQYF
j_call: TRBJ1-3; clone_size: NA; d_call: TRBD1; v_call: TRBV5-4; cdr3_nt: TGTGCCAGCAGCTCAGGGGGATTAAGCTCTGGAAACACCATATATTTT; cdr3_aa: CASSSGGLSSGNTIYF
j_call: TRBJ2-5; clone_size: NA; d_call: NA; v_call: TRBV6-5; cdr3_nt: TGTGCCAGCAGGAGCGGGTTGCAAGAGACCCAGTACTTC; cdr3_aa: CASRSGLQETQYF
j_call: TRBJ1-3; clone_size: once; d_call: TRBD1; v_call: TRBV19; cdr3_nt: TGTGCCAGTAGCCTCCCGACAGGGGGAGGAAACACCATATATTTT; cdr3_aa: CASSLPTGGGNTIYF
j_call: TRBJ2-5; clone_size: NA; d_call: TRBD2; v_call: TRBV11-2; cdr3_nt: TGTGCCAGCAGCCTCGGGACTAGCGGGGTCCGCCAAGAGACCCAGTACTTC; cdr3_aa: CASSLGTSGVRQETQYF
j_call: TRBJ1-1; clone_size: NA; d_call: NA; v_call: TRBV10-3; cdr3_nt: TGTGCCATCAGTGAGACGGGGATGAACACTGAAGCTTTCTTT; cdr3_aa: CAISETGMNTEAFF
j_call: TRBJ1-2; clone_size: NA; d_call: TRBD1; v_call: TRBV15; cdr3_nt: TGTGCCACCAGCGAGCGGACAGGGGTCCCCTATGGCTACACCTTC; cdr3_aa: CATSERTGVPYGYTF
j_call: TRBJ1-2; clone_size: NA; d_call: TRBD1; v_call: TRBV30; cdr3_nt: TGTGCCTGGAGTTCTGGACAGGGTTCCACCTTC; cdr3_aa: CAWSSGQGSTF
j_call: TRBJ1-4; clone_size: NA; d_call: TRBD1; v_call: TRBV4-1; cdr3_nt: TGCGCCAGCAGCCAAGACACAGGGGGCGTCAATGAAAAACTGTTTTTT; cdr3_aa: CASSQDTGGVNEKLFF
j_call: TRBJ2-5; clone_size: NA; d_call: NA; v_call: TRBV29-1; cdr3_nt: TGCAGCGTTGAAAAAATGTGGGAAACAGGGCGAAAGGGAGAGACCCAGTACTTC; cdr3_aa: CSVEKMWETGRKGETQYF
j_call: TRBJ1-2; clone_size: few; d_call: TRBD1; v_call: TRBV11-2; cdr3_nt: TGTGCCAGCAGCTCCCAGACAGGGGACGGTCGTTACACCTTC; cdr3_aa: CASSSQTGDGRYTF
j_call: TRBJ1-5; clone_size: NA; d_call: NA; v_call: TRBV6-1; cdr3_nt: TGTGCCAGCAGTGAATTGCAGGAATTCAATCAGCCCCAGCATTTT; cdr3_aa: CASSELQEFNQPQHF
j_call: TRBJ2-3; clone_size: NA; d_call: NA; v_call: TRBV7-2; cdr3_nt: TGTGCCAGCAGCCTACTGACTAGTTCGATAGATACGCAGTATTTT; cdr3_aa: CASSLLTSSIDTQYF
j_call: TRBJ2-5; clone_size: NA; d_call: TRBD2; v_call: TRBV13; cdr3_nt: TGTGCCAGCAGCTTAGTGGGGGGGCAAGAGACCCAGTACTTC; cdr3_aa: CASSLVGGQETQYF
j_call: TRBJ1-1; clone_size: once; d_call: NA; v_call: TRBV9; cdr3_nt: TGTGCCAGCAGCTCCCAGACAGCGAACACTGAAGCTTTCTTT; cdr3_aa: CASSSQTANTEAFF
j_call: TRBJ1-2; clone_size: NA; d_call: NA; v_call: TRBV4-1; cdr3_nt: TGCGCCAGCAGCCAAGGGTCGTGGGAGACCTATGGCTACACCTTC; cdr3_aa: CASSQGSWETYGYTF
j_call: TRBJ2-3; clone_size: NA; d_call: NA; v_call: TRBV4-1; cdr3_nt: TGCGCCAGCAGCCAAGCGGCGGCAGATACGCAGTATTTT; cdr3_aa: CASSQAAADTQYF
j_call: TRBJ2-3; clone_size: NA; d_call: NA; v_call: TRBV24-1; cdr3_nt: TGTGCCACCAGTGATTTGCGGGCTGACAGAGATACGCAGTATTTT; cdr3_aa: CATSDLRADRDTQYF
j_call: TRBJ1-1; clone_size: NA; d_call: TRBD1; v_call: TRBV11-3; cdr3_nt: TGTGCCAGCAGCGAGGGGGCCGGAACTGAAGCTTTCTTT; cdr3_aa: CASSEGAGTEAFF
j_call: TRBJ1-2; clone_size: few; d_call: NA; v_call: TRBV9; cdr3_nt: TGTGCCAGCAGCGCTTGGGGAGCTAACTATGGCTACACCTTC; cdr3_aa: CASSAWGANYGYTF
j_call: TRBJ1-4; clone_size: NA; d_call: TRBD1; v_call: TRBV6-5; cdr3_nt: TGTGCCAGCGGGCAGGGGGCGGCAACTAATGAAAAACTGTTTTTT; cdr3_aa: CASGQGAATNEKLFF
j_call: TRBJ2-7; clone_size: NA; d_call: TRBD1; v_call: TRBV9; cdr3_nt: TGTGCCAGCAGCCCCCAATACGAGTCACAGGGGGTCCAGCAGTACTTC; cdr3_aa: CASSPQYESQGVQQYF
j_call: TRBJ2-3; clone_size: many; d_call: NA; v_call: TRBV18; cdr3_nt: TGTGCCAGCTCACCGCAGAGCACAGATACGCAGTATTTT; cdr3_aa: CASSPQSTDTQYF
j_call: TRBJ1-2; clone_size: NA; d_call: TRBD1; v_call: TRBV19; cdr3_nt: TGTGCCAGTAGTACCCCCCCGGACAGGGAATTTGGCTACACCTTC; cdr3_aa: CASSTPPDREFGYTF
j_call: TRBJ2-6; clone_size: NA; d_call: NA; v_call: TRBV29-1; cdr3_nt: TGCAGCGTTGGCGGGGCTGGGGCCAACGTCCTGACTTTC; cdr3_aa: CSVGGAGANVLTF
j_call: TRBJ2-5; clone_size: NA; d_call: TRBD2; v_call: TRBV3-1/TRBV3-2; cdr3_nt: TGTGCCAGCAGCCAAGATCTAGCGGGGGGGCCCCAGTACTTC; cdr3_aa: CASSQDLAGGPQYF
j_call: TRBJ2-5; clone_size: NA; d_call: TRBD2; v_call: TRBV3-1/TRBV3-2; cdr3_nt: TGTGCCAGCAGCAAGCGGGGGGTCTTACCTAACCAAGAGACCCAGTACTTC; cdr3_aa: CASSKRGVLPNQETQYF
j_call: TRBJ2-2; clone_size: NA; d_call: NA; v_call: TRBV25-1; cdr3_nt: TGTGCCAGCAGTGAACAGACAGCGAACACCGGGGAGCTGTTTTTT; cdr3_aa: CASSEQTANTGELFF
j_call: TRBJ1-1; clone_size: NA; d_call: NA; v_call: TRBV5-1; cdr3_nt: TGCGCCAGCAGCTTCTCGGCCCCGGAGGCTTTCTTT; cdr3_aa: CASSFSAPEAFF
j_call: TRBJ1-1; clone_size: NA; d_call: NA; v_call: TRBV27; cdr3_nt: TGTGCCAGCAGTTTATCTATGAACACTGAAGCTTTCTTT; cdr3_aa: CASSLSMNTEAFF
j_call: TRBJ1-2; clone_size: NA; d_call: NA; v_call: TRBV5-8; cdr3_nt: TGTGCCAGCAGCAATCTTAACTATGGCTACACCTTC; cdr3_aa: CASSNLNYGYTF
j_call: TRBJ2-7; clone_size: few; d_call: TRBD1; v_call: TRBV3-1/TRBV3-2; cdr3_nt: TGTGCCAGCAGCCCTTATGAGGGACAGGGGATGTACGAGCAGTACTTC; cdr3_aa: CASSPYEGQGMYEQYF
j_call: TRBJ2-3; clone_size: NA; d_call: TRBD2; v_call: TRBV5-1; cdr3_nt: TGCGCCAGCAGCGAGCCTAGCGGGGCTAGCACAGATACGCAGTATTTT; cdr3_aa: CASSEPSGASTDTQYF
j_call: TRBJ1-4; clone_size: NA; d_call: TRBD1; v_call: TRBV19; cdr3_nt: TGTGCCAGTAGTATAAGGACAGGACCTAATGAAAAACTGTTTTTT; cdr3_aa: CASSIRTGPNEKLFF
j_call: TRBJ1-2; clone_size: once; d_call: NA; v_call: TRBV5-4; cdr3_nt: TGTGCCAGCAGCTTTGCCCAGGGTGCGAACTATGGCTACACCTTC; cdr3_aa: CASSFAQGANYGYTF
j_call: TRBJ2-7; clone_size: NA; d_call: TRBD1; v_call: TRBV5-6; cdr3_nt: TGTGCCAGCAGCTTGACAGGGGTCCCCTACGAGCAGTACTTC; cdr3_aa: CASSLTGVPYEQYF
j_call: TRBJ2-1; clone_size: NA; d_call: TRBD2; v_call: TRBV30; cdr3_nt: TGTGCCTGGAGTGTTTGGCTAGCGGCTTACAATGAGCAGTTCTTC; cdr3_aa: CAWSVWLAAYNEQFF
j_call: TRBJ1-2; clone_size: NA; d_call: NA; v_call: TRBV12-5; cdr3_nt: TGTGCTAGTGGTTTGCCCTTAGCGGGCTACACCTTC; cdr3_aa: CASGLPLAGYTF
j_call: TRBJ1-1; clone_size: NA; d_call: NA; v_call: TRBV24-1; cdr3_nt: TGTGCCACCAGTTTGGGGGGTACGAACACTGAAGCTTTCTTT; cdr3_aa: CATSLGGTNTEAFF
j_call: TRBJ1-1; clone_size: NA; d_call: TRBD1; v_call: TRBV19; cdr3_nt: TGTGCCAGTAGTATCGCCCAGGGGGCCAAGAACACTGAAGCTTTCTTT; cdr3_aa: CASSIAQGAKNTEAFF
j_call: TRBJ1-1; clone_size: NA; d_call: TRBD1; v_call: TRBV7-8; cdr3_nt: TGTGCCAGCACCCCTTTAGCTGGGACAGGGGGCGAGACTTTCTTT; cdr3_aa: CASTPLAGTGGETFF
j_call: TRBJ1-5; clone_size: once; d_call: NA; v_call: TRBV4-1; cdr3_nt: TGCGCCAGCAGCCAAGTACGGGGAGGGCTCGGGGATCAGCCCCAGCATTTT; cdr3_aa: CASSQVRGGLGDQPQHF
j_call: TRBJ1-3; clone_size: NA; d_call: TRBD1; v_call: TRBV11-2; cdr3_nt: TGTGCCAGCACCTCCGGGACAGTGCCCTCTGGAAACACCATATATTTT; cdr3_aa: CASTSGTVPSGNTIYF
j_call: TRBJ2-7; clone_size: NA; d_call: TRBD1; v_call: TRBV27; cdr3_nt: TGTGCCAGCAGTTTACCGCCCCCACAGGGGGCGGGGGAGCAGTACTTC; cdr3_aa: CASSLPPPQGAGEQYF
j_call: TRBJ1-5; clone_size: NA; d_call: NA; v_call: TRBV5-1; cdr3_nt: TGCGCCAGCAGCTTGTATGAGCTGACGGGAGGCAATCAGCCCCAGCATTTT; cdr3_aa: CASSLYELTGGNQPQHF
j_call: TRBJ2-6; clone_size: NA; d_call: NA; v_call: TRBV5-5; cdr3_nt: TGTGCCAGCCAAACAGGAGCTGGGGCCAACGTCCTGACTTTC; cdr3_aa: CASQTGAGANVLTF
j_call: TRBJ1-1; clone_size: NA; d_call: NA; v_call: TRBV4-1; cdr3_nt: TGCGCCAGCAGCCACGGAGGGAGGGGCACTGAAGCTTTCTTT; cdr3_aa: CASSHGGRGTEAFF
j_call: TRBJ1-6; clone_size: NA; d_call: NA; v_call: TRBV11-2; cdr3_nt: TGTGCCAGCAGCAGCGGCACCTATAATTCACCCCTCCACTTT; cdr3_aa: CASSSGTYNSPLHF
j_call: TRBJ1-6; clone_size: NA; d_call: NA; v_call: TRBV2; cdr3_nt: TGTGCCAGCAGTGAACGAGGACTCGGTTTAGATTCACCCCTCCACTTT; cdr3_aa: CASSERGLGLDSPLHF